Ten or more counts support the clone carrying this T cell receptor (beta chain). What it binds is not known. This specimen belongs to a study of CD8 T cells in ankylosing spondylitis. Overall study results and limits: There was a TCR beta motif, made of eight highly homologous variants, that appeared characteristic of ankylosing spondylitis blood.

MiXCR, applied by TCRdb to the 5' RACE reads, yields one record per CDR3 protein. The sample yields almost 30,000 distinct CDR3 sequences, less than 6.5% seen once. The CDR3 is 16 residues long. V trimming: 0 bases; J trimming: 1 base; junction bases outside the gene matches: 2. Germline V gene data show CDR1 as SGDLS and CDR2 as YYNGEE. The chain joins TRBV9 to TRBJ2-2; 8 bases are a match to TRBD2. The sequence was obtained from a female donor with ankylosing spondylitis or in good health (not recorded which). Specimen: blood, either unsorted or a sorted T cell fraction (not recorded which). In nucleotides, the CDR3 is TGTGCCAGCAGCGTAGATGCGGGGGGGAACACCGGGGAGCTGTTTTTT. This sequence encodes CASSVDAGGNTGELFF. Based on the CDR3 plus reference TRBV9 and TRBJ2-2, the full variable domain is DSGVTQTPKHLITATGQRVTLRCSPRSGDLSVYWYQQSLDQGLQFLIQYYNGEERAKGNILERFSAQQFPDLHSELNLSSLELGDSALYFCASSVDAGGNTGELFFGEGSRLTVL.